This T cell receptor (beta chain) was found in a study of blood T cell repertoires in COVID-19. About the study: The origin of the acute and convalescent COVID-19 samples was the United States, Italy and Spain. In each case, the material was cDNA or gDNA derived from T cells, B-cell-depleted T cells, or PBMCs.

The CDR3 is made up of 14 amino acids. The junction had 7 bases not matched to a gene; V was cut back by 4 bases and J by 5 bases. Germline V gives CDR1 SGHRS, CDR2 YFSETQ. Seattle patient enrollment occurred during active infection, with longitudinal follow-up thereafter. Under the authors' procedure: For nucleated cells, counts were estimated from reference gene primer amplification. Method: immunoSEQ multiplex PCR; TCRdb's copy keeps in-frame clones and lacks some. V and J calls and clone size are given by that table; D and trimming were obtained from the DNA. The data show roughly 260,000 clones, approximately 91% seen once.

The sequenced sample consisted of peripheral blood. This receptor was taken from a woman aged 25 to 39 with COVID-19, enrolled during active disease. This chain uses TRBV5-1 with TRBJ2-7; 9 bases line up with TRBD1. The CDR3 region has the DNA TGCGCCAGCAGCCTGGGACAGGGCTTACACGAGCAGTACTTC. Residues: CASSLGQGLHEQYF.